This passage covers 15 T cell receptor beta chains from one sample sequenced in a study of CD8 T cells in ankylosing spondylitis. Study observations and caveats: Ankylosing spondylitis blood appeared to be characterized by a TCR beta motif of under ten highly homologous variants.

TCRdb independently ran MiXCR on the 5' RACE reads; one entry per CDR3 protein. This repertoire shows around 890,000 distinct CDR3 sequences, about 10% found once; its top ten account for about 0.5%. Antigens for these TCRs are unknown. The material sequenced was blood, either unsorted or a sorted T cell fraction (not recorded which). All receptors come from a male donor with ankylosing spondylitis.

This clonotype came up many times. The chain couples TRBV4-2 to TRBJ2-3; no firm D call. In germline, CDR1 is LGHNA, CDR2 YNFKEQ. This CDR3 comprises 14 residues. Trimming took off 5 bases at V and 4 bases at J, with 13 bases between the two ends. CDR3 residues: CASSLAEEPDTQYF. CDR3 coding DNA: TGTGCCAGCAGCTTAGCTGAAGAGCCAGATACGCAGTATTTT.

In this sample, this clonotype turned up a few times. This chain connects TRBV6-1 to TRBJ1-1; TRBD1 is a possible D gene (6 bases). CDR3 size: 15 residues. With 8 bases removed from V and 5 bases from J, the gap between germline ends came to 21 bases. CDR1 and CDR2 (germline): MNHNS, SASEGT. The CDR3 coding sequence is TGTGCCAGCCAGACGCGGGAACAGGGTAGGACTGAAGCTTTCTTT. This gives the protein CASQTREQGRTEAFF.

The chain joins TRBV28 to TRBJ1-3; D remains unclear. The CDR3 runs to 15 residues. The V end was cut by 6 bases, the J end by 2 bases, with 14 bases between. Germline V CDR1 and CDR2: MDHEN, SYDVKM. The CDR3 region is CASSLAVGPGNTIYF. CDR3 nucleotides: TGTGCCAGCAGCCTGGCGGTGGGTCCTGGAAACACCATATATTTT.

This clonotype was seen more than once but under ten times. This sequence joins TRBV7-3 and TRBJ1-4; D gene ambiguous. The V gene lost 0 bases and the J gene lost 6 bases, with 20 bases spanning the gap. CDR3 size: 18 residues. Germline CDR1 and CDR2: SGHTA and FQGTGA. The chain's CDR3 is CASSLTEGSATRYEKLFF. The CDR3 DNA sequence: TGTGCCAGCAGCTTAACAGAGGGTTCGGCGACACGGTATGAAAAACTGTTTTTT.

There are a few counts of this clonotype. This sequence joins TRBV20-1 and TRBJ1-4; possibly TRBD1 for D (5 bases). The V end was cut by 3 bases, the J end by 6 bases, with 8 bases between. Per germline, CDR1 DFQATT and CDR2 SNEGSKA (reference sequence). This CDR3 is built from 12 residues. CDR3 sequence (DNA): TGCAGTGCTAGCGCGACAGATGAAAAACTGTTTTTT. This encodes CSASATDEKLFF.

This CDR3 reads CSSYRGSNQPQHF. Here the CDR3 DNA reads TGCAGTTCTTACAGGGGTAGCAATCAGCCCCAGCATTTT. This sequence joins TRBV20-1 and TRBJ1-5; 7 nucleotides agree with TRBD1. Germline lookup yields CDR1 DFQATT and CDR2 SNEGSKA (reference sequence). This CDR3 is 13 amino acids long. The J segment lost 0 bases and the V segment lost 8 bases, leaving 4 bases of the junction unmatched.

The chain has TRBV24-1 and TRBJ1-3; tentatively, D is TRBD1 (6 bases). The CDR3 consists of 14 residues. V was clipped by 4 bases and J by 4 bases, with 10 bases between them. Looked up from germline, CDR1 is KGHDR and CDR2 is SFDVKD. CDR3 sequence reads: CATSDPGQGNTIYF. The CDR3 region has the DNA TGTGCCACCAGTGACCCCGGACAGGGAAACACCATATATTTT.

This clonotype was observed a handful of times. DNA for the CDR3: TGTGCCAGCAGTGGAAGCATGGTTAGACTAGCGGAGACCCAGTACTTC. Translation gives CASSGSMVRLAETQYF. This chain joins TRBV2 and TRBJ2-5; 8 bases fit TRBD2. With V trimmed by 4 bases and J by 5 bases, 12 bases remained unmatched. CDR1 is SNHLY, CDR2 FYNNEI, per germline. The CDR3 length is 16 residues.

This clonotype has at least ten counts. The genes are TRBV12-3 or TRBV12-4 and TRBJ2-3; 7 bases agree with TRBD1. J was trimmed by 1 base and V by 2 bases; bases with no gene match: 3. The CDR3 runs 15 residues. CDR3 in amino acids: CASSLSGTGTDTQYF. The CDR3 coding sequence is TGTGCCAGCAGTTTATCCGGGACAGGCACAGATACGCAGTATTTT.

In its sample, this clonotype was seen a few times. This rearrangement joins TRBV6-5 to TRBJ2-5; 8 nucleotides line up with TRBD1. From germline, CDR1 is MNHEY and CDR2 SVGAGI. The ends lost 2 bases at V and 5 bases at J; junction bases unmatched: 4. This CDR3 contains 14 residues. The CDR3 DNA sequence: TGTGCCAGCAGTTACGGCAGGGGGCTTGAGACCCAGTACTTC. Translating it yields CASSYGRGLETQYF.

In this sample, this clonotype turned up a few times. The V and J genes are TRBV15 and TRBJ2-1, with a weak D call TRBD2 (5 bases). CDR1 and CDR2 from the germline V gene are LNHNV and YYDKDF (reference sequence). The CDR3 has 13 residues. The ends were cut back, 0 bases at V and 14 bases at J, with 14 bases in the middle. The CDR3 DNA is TGTGCCACCAGCAGAGACCCGGATGAGGAGGAGTTCTTC. Amino acid sequence: CATSRDPDEEEFF.

This clonotype has only a few counts. This chain uses TRBV7-2 with TRBJ1-2; possibly TRBD1 for D (5 bases). Germline V gene sequence: CDR1 SGHTA, CDR2 FQGNSA. The CDR3 totals 15 residues. V lost 1 base and J lost 4, with 13 bases in between. The CDR3 sequence: CASSLGAGEFYGYTF. The CDR3 DNA reads TGTGCCAGCAGCTTAGGGGCGGGGGAGTTCTATGGCTACACCTTC.

The chain links TRBV4-3 to TRBJ2-6; D unresolved. Per germline, CDR1 LGHNA and CDR2 YSLEER. V was pared by 1 base and J by 0 bases, with 10 bases between. This CDR3 region has 17 residues. CDR3 protein: CASSQGSGLSGANVLTF. The DNA of the CDR3 is TGCGCCAGCAGCCAAGGATCCGGGCTCTCTGGGGCCAACGTCCTGACTTTC.

The CDR3 is CASSLMGNTYEQYF. The CDR3 DNA reads as TGTGCCAGCAGTTTAATGGGTAACACCTACGAGCAGTACTTC. The chain couples TRBV12-3 or TRBV12-4 to TRBJ2-7; no definite D call. V was pared by 2 bases and J by 2 bases, with 10 bases between. The CDR3 loop spans 14 amino acids.

In this sample, this clonotype turned up a few times. CDR3 sequence reads: CASSPAKGDTDTQYF. CDR3 coding DNA: TGTGCCAGCTCACCCGCTAAAGGAGACACAGATACGCAGTATTTT. The V and J genes are TRBV18 and TRBJ2-3; D unresolved. Trimming took off 3 bases at V and 2 bases at J, with 12 bases between the two ends. Germline CDR1 reads KGHSH; CDR2 reads LQKENI. The CDR3 contains 15 residues. Filled out from reference TRBV18 and TRBJ2-3, the complete variable domain reads NAGVMQNPRHLVRRRGQEARLRCSPMKGHSHVYWYRQLPEEGLKFMVYLQKENIIDESGMPKERFSAEFPKEGPSILRIQQVVRGDSAAYFCASSPAKGDTDTQYFGPGTRLTVL.